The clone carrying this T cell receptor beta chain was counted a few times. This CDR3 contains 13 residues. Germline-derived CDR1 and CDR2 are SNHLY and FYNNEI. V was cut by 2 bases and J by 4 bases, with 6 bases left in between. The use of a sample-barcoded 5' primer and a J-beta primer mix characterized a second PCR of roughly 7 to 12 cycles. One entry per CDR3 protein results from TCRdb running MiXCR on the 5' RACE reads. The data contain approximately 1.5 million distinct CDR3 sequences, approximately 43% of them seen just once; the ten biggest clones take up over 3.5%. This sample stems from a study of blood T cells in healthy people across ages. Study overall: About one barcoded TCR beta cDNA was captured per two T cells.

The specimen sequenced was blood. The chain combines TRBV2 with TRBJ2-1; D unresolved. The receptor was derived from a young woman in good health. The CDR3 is CASSEQDYNEQFF. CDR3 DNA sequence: TGTGCCAGCAGTGAACAGGATTACAATGAGCAGTTCTTC.